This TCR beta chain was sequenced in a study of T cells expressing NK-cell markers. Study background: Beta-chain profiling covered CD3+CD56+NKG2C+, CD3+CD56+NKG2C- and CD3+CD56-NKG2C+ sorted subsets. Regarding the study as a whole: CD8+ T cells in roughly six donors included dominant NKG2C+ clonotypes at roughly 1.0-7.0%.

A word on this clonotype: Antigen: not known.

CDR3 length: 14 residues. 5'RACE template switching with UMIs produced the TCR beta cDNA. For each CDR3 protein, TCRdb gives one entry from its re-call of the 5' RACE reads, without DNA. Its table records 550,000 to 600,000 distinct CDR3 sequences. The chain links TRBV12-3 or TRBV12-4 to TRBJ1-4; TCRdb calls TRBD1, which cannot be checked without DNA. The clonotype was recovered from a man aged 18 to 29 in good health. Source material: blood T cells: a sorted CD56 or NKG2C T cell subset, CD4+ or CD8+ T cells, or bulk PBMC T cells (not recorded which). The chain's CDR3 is CASSSGQKYEKLFF.